These 14 T cell receptor beta chains share one sample of origin, sequenced in a study of Graves' ophthalmopathy and Graves' hyperthyroidism. Beta-chain TCR CDR3 regions were amplified from RNA transcripts. HTBI-primed RT-PCR formed the first round, and a multiplex PCR formed the second. One entry per CDR3 protein results from TCRdb running MiXCR on the multiplex PCR reads. The sample lists 350,000 to 450,000 distinct CDR3 sequences, roughly 18% occurring once. The source material was peripheral blood. The receptors stem from a woman between 18 and 29 years old with Graves' ophthalmopathy.

V is TRBV12-3 or TRBV12-4 and J is TRBJ1-1; TRBD1 agrees at 10 bases. V lost 11 bases, J lost 4 bases, and 7 bases stayed unmatched. The CDR3 totals 13 residues. The CDR3 nucleotides read TGTGCCGGCCTCAGGACAGGGGGCACTGAAGCTTTCTTT. It specifies CAGLRTGGTEAFF.

The V call is TRBV6-1, the J call TRBJ2-7; 8 bases align to TRBD1. Germline-derived CDR1 and CDR2 are MNHNS and SASEGT. CDR3 length equals 14 residues. The junction had 5 bases not matched to a gene; V was cut back by 4 bases and J by 3 bases. The CDR3 coding sequence is TGTGCCAGCAGTGGAATGACAGGGGTCTACGAGCAGTACTTC. Amino acid sequence: CASSGMTGVYEQYF.

This clonotype was recorded at least ten times. The chain is built from TRBV6-2 or TRBV6-3 and TRBJ2-7; no clear D gene. From germline, CDR1 is MNHEY and CDR2 SVGEGT. The CDR3 is 15 residues long. V was trimmed by 4 bases and J by 0 bases, leaving 13 bases between them. The CDR3 is CASSSWAVSSYEQYF. In DNA, the CDR3 is TGTGCCAGCAGTTCGTGGGCAGTGAGCTCCTACGAGCAGTACTTC.

This clonotype has a count of ten or more. The CDR3 is CAWSDRGVNQPQHF. As DNA, the CDR3 is TGTGCCTGGAGTGATAGGGGCGTCAATCAGCCCCAGCATTTT. J is TRBJ1-5 and V is TRBV30, with D perhaps matching TRBD1 (5 bases). CDR3 length: 14 amino acids. With 1 base removed from V and 3 bases from J, the gap between germline ends came to 10 bases. Per germline, CDR1 GTSNPN and CDR2 SVGIG (reference sequence).

V and J are TRBV12-3 or TRBV12-4 and TRBJ1-1; D is unclear. There are 12 residues in the CDR3. V lost 6 bases to trimming and J lost 5 bases, with 10 bases between them. CDR3 amino acids: CASRPSYTEAFF. CDR3 nucleotide sequence: TGTGCCAGCAGACCTTCTTATACTGAAGCTTTCTTT.

This clonotype was seen at least ten times. The rearrangement uses TRBV7-8 and TRBJ1-1, with a possible D match to TRBD1 (5 bases). Germline V CDR1 and CDR2: SGHVS, FQNEAQ. The CDR3 length is 15 residues. The ends were cut back, 1 base at V and 4 bases at J, with 13 bases in the middle. In DNA, the CDR3 is TGTGCCAGCAGCTTAGTGCCAGGGCCCAGCACTGAAGCTTTCTTT. Its translation: CASSLVPGPSTEAFF.

The rearrangement uses TRBV24-1 and TRBJ1-5; D remains ambiguous. Germline CDR1 is KGHDR and CDR2 is SFDVKD. Trimming left V 2 bases short and J 2 bases short, with 9 bases between. The CDR3 runs to 15 residues. This CDR3 reads CATSDYSRGNQPQHF. The CDR3 region has the DNA TGTGCCACCAGTGATTACTCTCGGGGCAATCAGCCCCAGCATTTT.

This clonotype appeared many times. The CDR3 ends on some other residue instead of the conserved phenylalanine or tryptophan, so this is likely a read error. The genes are TRBV6-1 and TRBJ2-2; unclear D gene. V was trimmed by 4 bases and J by 4 bases, leaving 7 bases between them. Germline V gene lookup returns CDR1 MNHNS and CDR2 SASEGT. The CDR3 has 13 amino acids. The CDR3 region is CASSVGSTGELFL. DNA of the CDR3: TGTGCCAGCAGTGTTGGATCCACCGGGGAGCTGTTTCTT.

This clonotype has a count of ten or more. The chain carries TRBV24-1 and TRBJ2-3, with 15 bases matching TRBD2. The CDR3 runs 16 residues. V trimming: 9 bases; J trimming: 5 bases; junction bases outside the gene matches: 8. Germline values: CDR1 KGHDR, CDR2 SFDVKD. The CDR3: CATGIPGLAGGDTQYF. CDR3 nucleotides: TGTGCCACCGGGATTCCGGGACTAGCGGGAGGAGATACGCAGTATTTT.

This clonotype was seen ten or more times. The J gene is TRBJ2-7, the V gene TRBV27; no clear D gene. Between the trimmed V and J ends, which lost 2 bases and 3 bases, there was a span of 11 bases. The CDR3 totals 14 residues. Germline lookup yields CDR1 MNHEY and CDR2 SMNVEV (reference sequence). The CDR3 nucleotides read TGTGCCAGCAGTTTACAAGGGCCCTACTACGAGCAGTACTTC. Encoded protein: CASSLQGPYYEQYF.

Many counts were recorded for this clonotype. J is TRBJ2-5 and V is TRBV7-2; D unresolved. The CDR3 extends over 11 amino acids. V gave up 5 bases and J gave up 6 bases, with 7 bases separating them. Germline CDR1 SGHTA, CDR2 FQGNSA. Here the CDR3 DNA reads TGTGCCAGCAGCAAATTACAGACCCAGTACTTC. Its protein product is CASSKLQTQYF.

In its sample, this clonotype was seen many times. CDR3 in amino acids: CASGCGGGIYGYTF. For the CDR3, the DNA is TGTGCCAGCGGGTGCGGGGGGGGAATCTATGGCTACACCTTC. V is TRBV6-5 and J is TRBJ1-2; D might be TRBD1 (5 bases). The CDR3 runs to 14 residues. V was cut by 8 bases and J by 4 bases, with 17 bases left in between. Germline V CDR1 and CDR2: MNHEY, SVGAGI.

This clonotype was counted ten times or more. J is TRBJ1-1 and V is TRBV3-1; D remains unclear. Trimming removed 0 bases at V and 7 bases at J, with 9 bases between. This CDR3 is built from 13 residues. Germline V gene data show CDR1 as LGHDT and CDR2 as YNNKEL (reference sequence). The CDR3 nucleotides read TGTGCCAGCAGCCAAGAGTTGGAAGTTGAAGCTTTCTTT. Residues: CASSQELEVEAFF.

In its sample, this clonotype was seen many times. V and J are TRBV6-5 and TRBJ2-2; D is unresolved. The CDR3 runs 15 residues. The V and J ends lost 0 bases and 0 bases respectively, with 5 bases between them. From germline, CDR1 is MNHEY and CDR2 SVGAGI. Here the CDR3 DNA reads TGTGCCAGCAGTTACTCGGCGGCGAACACCGGGGAGCTGTTTTTT. It encodes CASSYSAANTGELFF.